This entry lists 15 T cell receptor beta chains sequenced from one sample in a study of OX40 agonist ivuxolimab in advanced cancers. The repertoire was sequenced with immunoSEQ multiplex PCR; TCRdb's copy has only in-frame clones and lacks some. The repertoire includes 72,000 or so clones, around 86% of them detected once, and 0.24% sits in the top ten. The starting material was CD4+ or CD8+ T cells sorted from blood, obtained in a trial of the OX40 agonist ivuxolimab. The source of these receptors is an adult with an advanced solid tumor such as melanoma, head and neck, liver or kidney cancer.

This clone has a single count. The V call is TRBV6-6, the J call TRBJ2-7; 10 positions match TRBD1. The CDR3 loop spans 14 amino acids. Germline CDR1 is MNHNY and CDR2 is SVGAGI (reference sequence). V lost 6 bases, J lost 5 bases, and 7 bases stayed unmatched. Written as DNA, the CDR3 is TGTGCCAGCAGCACCCCCGGGACAGGGGACGAGCAGTACTTC. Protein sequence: CASSTPGTGDEQYF.

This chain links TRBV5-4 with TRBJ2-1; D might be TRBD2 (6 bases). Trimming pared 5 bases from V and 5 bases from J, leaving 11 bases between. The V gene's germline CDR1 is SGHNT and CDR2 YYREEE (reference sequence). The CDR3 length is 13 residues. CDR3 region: CASRAGTDNEQFF. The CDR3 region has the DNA TGTGCCAGCAGGGCCGGGACTGACAATGAGCAGTTCTTC.

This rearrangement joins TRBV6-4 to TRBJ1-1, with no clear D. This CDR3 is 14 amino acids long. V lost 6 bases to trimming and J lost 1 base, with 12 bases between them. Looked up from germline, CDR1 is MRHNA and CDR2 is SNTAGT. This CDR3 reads CASRRSDANTEAFF. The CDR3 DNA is TGTGCCAGCAGGAGGTCAGATGCGAACACTGAAGCTTTCTTT.

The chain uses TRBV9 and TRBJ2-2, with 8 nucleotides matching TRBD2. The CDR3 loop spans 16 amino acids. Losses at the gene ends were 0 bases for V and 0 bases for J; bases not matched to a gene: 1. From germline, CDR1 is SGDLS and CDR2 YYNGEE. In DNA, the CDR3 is TGTGCCAGCAGCGTAGAACTAGCGGCGAACACCGGGGAGCTGTTTTTT. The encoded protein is CASSVELAANTGELFF.

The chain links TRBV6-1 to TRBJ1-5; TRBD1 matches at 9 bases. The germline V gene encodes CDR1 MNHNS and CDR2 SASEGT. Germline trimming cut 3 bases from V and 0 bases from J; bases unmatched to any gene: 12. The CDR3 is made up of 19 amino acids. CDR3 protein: CASSDLSGQGLYSNQPQHF. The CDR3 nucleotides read TGTGCCAGCAGTGATCTTTCGGGACAGGGCCTATATAGCAATCAGCCCCAGCATTTT.

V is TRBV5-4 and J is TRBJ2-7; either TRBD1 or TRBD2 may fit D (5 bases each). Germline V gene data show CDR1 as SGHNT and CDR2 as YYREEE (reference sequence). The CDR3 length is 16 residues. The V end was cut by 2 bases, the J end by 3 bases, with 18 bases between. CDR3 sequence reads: CASSFWGSSLNYEQYF. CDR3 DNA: TGTGCCAGCAGCTTCTGGGGGTCTAGCCTAAACTACGAGCAGTACTTC.

CDR3 residues: CASSSATGGYGYTF. CDR3 sequence (DNA): TGTGCCAGCAGTTCAGCTACAGGGGGCTATGGCTACACCTTC. The V gene is TRBV5-4, the J gene TRBJ1-2, with 8 bases that match TRBD1. Per the germline V gene, CDR1 is SGHNT and CDR2 is YYREEE (reference sequence). V trimming: 5 bases; J trimming: 4 bases; junction bases outside the gene matches: 7. The CDR3 is 14 residues long.

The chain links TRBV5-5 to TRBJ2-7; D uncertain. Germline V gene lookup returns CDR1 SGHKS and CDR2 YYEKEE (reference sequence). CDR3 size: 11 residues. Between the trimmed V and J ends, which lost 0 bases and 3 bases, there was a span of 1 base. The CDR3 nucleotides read TGTGCCAGCAGCTTGGACTACGAGCAGTACTTC. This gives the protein CASSLDYEQYF.

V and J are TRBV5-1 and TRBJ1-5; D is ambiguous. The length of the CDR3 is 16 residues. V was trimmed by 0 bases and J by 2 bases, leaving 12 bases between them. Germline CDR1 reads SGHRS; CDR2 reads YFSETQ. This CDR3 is CASSLAPLNGNQPQHF. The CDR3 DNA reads TGCGCCAGCAGCTTGGCTCCCCTAAATGGCAATCAGCCCCAGCATTTT.

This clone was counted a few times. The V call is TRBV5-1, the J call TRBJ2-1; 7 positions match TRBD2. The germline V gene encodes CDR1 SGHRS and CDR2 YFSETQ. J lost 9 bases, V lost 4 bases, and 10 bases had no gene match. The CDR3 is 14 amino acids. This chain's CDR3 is CASSPQGLGIEQFF. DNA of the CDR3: TGCGCCAGCAGCCCGCAAGGACTAGGTATTGAGCAGTTCTTC.

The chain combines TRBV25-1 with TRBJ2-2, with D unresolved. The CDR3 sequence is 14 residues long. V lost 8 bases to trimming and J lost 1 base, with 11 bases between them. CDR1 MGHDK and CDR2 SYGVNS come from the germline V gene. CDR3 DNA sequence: TGTGCCAGCCACAAGACGGGGAACACCGGGGAGCTGTTTTTT. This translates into CASHKTGNTGELFF.

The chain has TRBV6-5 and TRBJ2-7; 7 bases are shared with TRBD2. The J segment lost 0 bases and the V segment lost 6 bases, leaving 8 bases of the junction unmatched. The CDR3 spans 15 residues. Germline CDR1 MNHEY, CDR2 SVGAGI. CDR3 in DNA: TGTGCCAGCAGCCGCTCTAGCGGTAGCTCCTACGAGCAGTACTTC. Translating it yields CASSRSSGSSYEQYF.

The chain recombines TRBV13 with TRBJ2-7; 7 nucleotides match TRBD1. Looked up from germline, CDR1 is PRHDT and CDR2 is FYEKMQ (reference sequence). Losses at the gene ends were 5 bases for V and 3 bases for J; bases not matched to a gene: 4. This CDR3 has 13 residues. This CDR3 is CASSLRQGYEQYF. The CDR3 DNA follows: TGTGCCAGCAGCCTGAGACAGGGCTACGAGCAGTACTTC.

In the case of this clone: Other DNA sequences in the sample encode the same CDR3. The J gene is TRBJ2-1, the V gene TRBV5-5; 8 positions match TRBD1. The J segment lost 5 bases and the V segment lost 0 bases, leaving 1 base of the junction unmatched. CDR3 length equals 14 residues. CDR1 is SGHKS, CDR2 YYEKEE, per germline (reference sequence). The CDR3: CASSLGTGNNEQFF. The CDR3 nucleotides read TGTGCCAGCAGCTTGGGGACAGGGAACAATGAGCAGTTCTTC.

CDR3 amino acids: CATSPREDGATQYF. The CDR3 region has the DNA TGTGCCACCAGCCCCCGAGAGGATGGCGCTACGCAGTATTTT. The rearrangement joins TRBV15 to TRBJ2-3; D ambiguous. Germline values: CDR1 LNHNV, CDR2 YYDKDF (reference sequence). Trimming removed 5 bases from V and 8 bases from J, with 17 bases in between. CDR3 length equals 14 residues.